Below, 21 T cell receptor beta chains from the same sample are listed, as sequenced in a study of CD8 T cells in ankylosing spondylitis. TCRdb reanalysed the 5' RACE reads using MiXCR and keeps one entry per CDR3 protein. Among about 220,000 distinct CDR3 sequences listed, about 18% were seen once. The study, taken as a whole, reports: In ankylosing spondylitis blood, a motif of several highly homologous TCR beta variants appeared characteristic.

The antigens for these receptors are not known. Sequencing was done on a sample of blood, either unsorted or a sorted T cell fraction (not recorded which). The receptors come from a male donor with ankylosing spondylitis.

This clonotype was observed a handful of times. The chain recombines TRBV9 with TRBJ2-3, with TRBD2 matching over 11 bases. This CDR3 has 15 residues. V lost 3 bases, J lost 3 bases, and 3 bases stayed unmatched. CDR1 and CDR2 from the germline V gene are SGDLS and YYNGEE. The CDR3 loop is CASSDRTSGTDTQYF. CDR3 bases: TGTGCCAGCAGCGACCGGACTAGCGGGACAGATACGCAGTATTTT. The full variable domain, in which reference TRBV9 and TRBJ2-3 provide the parts outside the CDR3, is DSGVTQTPKHLITATGQRVTLRCSPRSGDLSVYWYQQSLDQGLQFLIQYYNGEERAKGNILERFSAQQFPDLHSELNLSSLELGDSALYFCASSDRTSGTDTQYFGPGTRLTVL.

This rearrangement joins TRBV15 to TRBJ2-1; TRBD2 is a possible D gene (6 bases). Germline V lookup: CDR1 LNHNV, CDR2 YYDKDF (reference sequence). The V end lost 0 bases, the J end lost 0 bases, and 12 bases lay between the germline ends. The CDR3 is 17 amino acids. This chain's CDR3 is CATSRELPTSSYNEQFF. CDR3 DNA sequence: TGTGCCACCAGCAGAGAGCTCCCGACTAGCTCCTACAATGAGCAGTTCTTC.

This clonotype has just a few counts. The rearrangement uses TRBV27 and TRBJ2-7; TRBD1 aligns across 7 bases. CDR1 is MNHEY, CDR2 SMNVEV, per germline (reference sequence). The V gene end was trimmed by 5 bases and the J gene end by 0 bases; junction bases not matched to a gene: 4. The CDR3 covers 14 residues. The CDR3 region has the DNA TGTGCCAGCAGTCAGAGGGGGCCCTCCTACGAGCAGTACTTC. It specifies CASSQRGPSYEQYF.

The rearrangement joins TRBV6-5 to TRBJ2-1, with 9 nucleotides matching TRBD2. The CDR3 covers 16 residues. The germline V gene has CDR1 MNHEY and CDR2 SVGAGI. Losses at the gene ends were 2 bases for V and 5 bases for J; bases not matched to a gene: 7. The CDR3 nucleotides are TGTGCCAGCAGTTACGCGGTAGCGGGGGACCACAATGAGCAGTTCTTC. Amino acid sequence: CASSYAVAGDHNEQFF.

This clonotype has just a few counts. The chain uses TRBV6-2 or TRBV6-3 and TRBJ2-7; 8 bases line up with TRBD2. This CDR3 is built from 13 residues. The V and J ends lost 5 bases and 5 bases, in that order; junction bases with no gene match: 5. From germline, CDR1 is MNHEY and CDR2 SVGEGT. CDR3 loop: CASSSGSINEQYF. CDR3 DNA sequence: TGTGCCAGCAGTAGCGGGAGTATCAACGAGCAGTACTTC.

The V gene is TRBV24-1, the J gene TRBJ2-5, with 10 positions matching TRBD2. Germline V gene sequence: CDR1 KGHDR, CDR2 SFDVKD. The CDR3 is made up of 16 amino acids. V lost 3 bases, J lost 4 bases, and 7 bases stayed unmatched. DNA of the CDR3: TGTGCCACCAGTGATGGAAGCGGGGGGGCCGGAGAGACCCAGTACTTC. Its protein is CATSDGSGGAGETQYF.

The chain joins TRBV27 to TRBJ1-6, with D unclear. The germline CDR1 and CDR2 sequences are MNHEY and SMNVEV (reference sequence). Deletions cut 5 bases from V and 10 bases from J, with 9 bases between. The CDR3 contains 12 residues. CDR3 loop: CASSGRGSPLHF. The CDR3 DNA follows: TGTGCCAGCAGTGGGAGAGGGTCACCCCTCCACTTT.

The CDR3 bases are TGTGCCAGCAGTTTAGCGACTGTTGAAGCTTTCTTT. It yields the protein CASSLATVEAFF. The V call is TRBV12-3 or TRBV12-4, the J call TRBJ1-1; D is undetermined. The CDR3 is made up of 12 amino acids. V was clipped by 0 bases and J by 7 bases, with 6 bases between them.

The J gene is TRBJ1-2, the V gene TRBV6-1; D might be TRBD1 (5 bases). Germline CDR1 reads MNHNS; CDR2 reads SASEGT. V shed 8 bases and J shed 5 bases, with 15 bases lying between them. CDR3 length: 13 residues. CDR3 loop: CASVSGGGYGYTF. The DNA of the CDR3 is TGTGCCAGCGTCTCAGGTGGGGGTTATGGCTACACCTTC.

This clonotype was observed a handful of times. The V gene is TRBV6-2 or TRBV6-3, the J gene TRBJ2-1; D gene uncertain. Germline V CDR1 and CDR2: MNHEY, SVGEGT. The CDR3 sequence is 14 residues long. Trimming removed 4 bases from V and 7 bases from J, with 14 bases in between. In DNA, the CDR3 is TGTGCCAGCAGTTTCCCCCCCCGGAAGAATGAGCAGTTCTTC. Protein product: CASSFPPRKNEQFF.

This clonotype was detected ten times or more. CDR3 sequence reads: CSVDSPGVHNEQFF. The CDR3 region has the DNA TGCAGCGTTGACTCCCCCGGAGTTCACAATGAGCAGTTCTTC. V and J are TRBV29-1 and TRBJ2-1; D call uncertain. V gave up 3 bases and J gave up 5 bases, with 14 bases separating them. Germline lookup yields CDR1 SQVTM and CDR2 ANQGSEA. This CDR3 has 14 residues.

The rearrangement uses TRBV4-1 and TRBJ2-1; no firm D call. CDR1 is MGHRA, CDR2 YSYEKL, per germline. This CDR3 has 16 amino acids. Trimming cost V 0 bases and J 1 base, with 10 bases left between them. For the CDR3, the DNA is TGCGCCAGCAGCCAAGATGCCCTAGGGTCCTACAATGAGCAGTTCTTC. Encoded protein: CASSQDALGSYNEQFF.

This sequence joins TRBV15 and TRBJ1-1; D uncertain. The CDR3 is 14 amino acids. Trimming removed 4 bases from V and 0 bases from J, with 9 bases in between. In germline, CDR1 is LNHNV, CDR2 YYDKDF (reference sequence). CDR3 sequence reads: CATSKVDMNTEAFF. The CDR3 nucleotides read TGTGCCACCAGCAAGGTCGACATGAACACTGAAGCTTTCTTT. Looking up the rest from reference TRBV15 and TRBJ1-1 gives the full variable domain: DAMVIQNPRYQVTQFGKPVTLSCSQTLNHNVMYWYQQKSSQAPKLLFHYYDKDFNNEADTPDNFQSRRPNTSFCFLDIRSPGLGDTAMYLCATSKVDMNTEAFFGQGTRLTVV.

V usage is TRBV4-1 and J usage is TRBJ2-1, with 14 bases that match TRBD2. CDR3 length: 15 residues. CDR1 and CDR2 from the germline V gene are MGHRA and YSYEKL. J gave up 8 bases and V 4 bases, and 4 bases lay outside the gene matches. CDR3 sequence reads: CASSPGTSGSDEQFF. CDR3 coding DNA: TGCGCCAGCAGCCCCGGGACTAGCGGGAGTGATGAGCAGTTCTTC.

There are a few counts of this clonotype. The chain is built from TRBV7-4 and TRBJ1-1; 7 bases are shared with TRBD1. Germline CDR1 is SGHVT and CDR2 is SQSDAQ. The V and J ends lost 7 bases and 3 bases, in that order; junction bases with no gene match: 11. The CDR3 sequence is 15 residues long. The CDR3 reads CASTFTGEMYTEAFF. As DNA, the CDR3 is TGTGCCAGCACATTTACAGGGGAAATGTACACTGAAGCTTTCTTT.

V and J are TRBV3-1 and TRBJ1-1; TRBD1 matches at 7 bases. CDR1 is LGHDT, CDR2 YNNKEL, per germline (reference sequence). The CDR3 length is 15 residues. J was trimmed by 11 bases and V by 3 bases; bases with no gene match: 15. The CDR3 spells CASSHIDRVGGMAFF. In nucleotides, the CDR3 is TGTGCCAGCAGCCATATAGACAGGGTAGGGGGAATGGCTTTCTTT.

The genes are TRBV9 and TRBJ2-7; TRBD1 might be the D (6 bases). The CDR3 sequence is 16 residues long. In germline, CDR1 is SGDLS, CDR2 YYNGEE. Trimming removed 4 bases from V and 6 bases from J, with 23 bases in between. The CDR3 region has the DNA TGTGCCAGCAGCCCTCACCAGTCACAGGGCTCCCCCGAGCAGTACTTC. Amino acid sequence: CASSPHQSQGSPEQYF.

The chain has TRBV10-3 and TRBJ2-3; no definite D call. The V gene's germline CDR1 is ENHRY and CDR2 SYGVKD. The CDR3 length is 13 residues. V was pared by 8 bases and J by 3 bases, with 12 bases between. CDR3 nucleotide sequence: TGTGCCATCTCGCGTGGGATAACAGATACGCAGTATTTT. The encoded protein is CAISRGITDTQYF.

The CDR3 coding sequence is TGTGCCAGCAGCTTAGATGGGACGGCCGGTGTTGGCTCACCCCTCCACTTT. This encodes CASSLDGTAGVGSPLHF. The chain combines TRBV13 with TRBJ1-6; D possibly corresponds to TRBD1 (5 bases). Germline loops: CDR1 PRHDT, CDR2 FYEKMQ (reference sequence). Trimming pared 1 base from V and 10 bases from J, leaving 20 bases between. The CDR3 spans 17 residues.

A remark on this clonotype: One base away lies a much larger clone, so this may be a sequencing read error. The genes are TRBV29-1 and TRBJ2-2; D might be TRBD2 (5 bases). Trimming took 6 bases from V and 0 from J, leaving 8 bases between them. CDR1 and CDR2 from the germline V gene are SQVTM and ANQGSEA. CDR3 size: 13 residues. CDR3 residues: CSVARANTGELFF. As DNA, the CDR3 is TGCAGCGTCGCGAGGGCGAACACCGGGGAGCTGTTTTTT.

In nucleotides, the CDR3 is TGTGCCAGCAGTTATTGGGGGGATCCGTACAATGAGCAGTTCTTC. Its translation: CASSYWGDPYNEQFF. The chain employs TRBV12-3 or TRBV12-4 and TRBJ2-1; D may be TRBD2 (6 bases). Trimming shortened V by 4 bases and J by 4 bases, and 14 bases separated the two germline ends. The CDR3 consists of 15 residues.